Here is one T cell receptor beta chain with its context. The germline gene is not matched at one end of the junction; a read error may be the cause. The data derive from a study of control samples from healthy donors and cancer patients. Assay used: immunoSEQ multiplex PCR; TCRdb lists only in-frame clones, some missing. The sample has around 72,000 clones; more than 80% are singletons. Germline V gene sequence: CDR1 SQVTM, CDR2 ANQGSEA. The CDR3 runs to 12 residues. The V gene is TRBV29-1, the J gene TRBJ2-7; D ambiguous. The specimen sequenced was blood. The clonotype was recovered from a man aged 50 to 60 in good health. The CDR3 DNA reads as TGCAGCGTTGAAGGATACGGAATCCGGTCTACCTTC. It encodes CSVEGYGIRSTF.